Below are 20 T cell receptor beta chains sequenced from a single sample in a study of post-analysis software for immune sequencing data. Broader study findings: A handful of TRBV segments were significantly more frequent in patients than in controls. TRBV5-6, TRBV5-1 and TRBV20-1 were among these segments.

TCR beta libraries were prepared from cDNA with unique molecular identifiers. MiXCR, run by TCRdb on the PCR reads, gives a single entry per CDR3 protein. This table has 150,000 to 200,000 distinct CDR3 sequences, about 30% appearing once. These receptors have no known antigen. Sequenced input: blood. All receptors come from a girl between 5 and 17 years old with multiple sclerosis.

V and J are TRBV12-3 or TRBV12-4 and TRBJ2-5, with TRBD2 matching over 14 bases. Judging by the DNA end, TRBJ2-7 fits better; the J call may be wrong. The CDR3 contains 15 residues. CDR3 bases: TGTGCCAGCAGTCCAGGGACTAGCGGGAGCTACGAGCAGTACTTC. Protein sequence: CASSPGTSGSYEQYF.

Remarks on this clonotype: One base away lies a much larger clone, so this may be a sequencing read error. The V gene is TRBV3-1, the J gene TRBJ2-7; D gene uncertain. The CDR3 is 15 residues long. From germline, CDR1 is LGHDT and CDR2 YNNKEL (reference sequence). CDR3 region: CASRQGSATSYEQYF. The DNA of the CDR3 is TGTGCCAGCAGGCAAGGTTCGGCGACTTCCTACGAGCAGTACTTC.

On this clonotype itself: It may be a read error: a sequence one base away is much more abundant. This chain connects TRBV12-3 or TRBV12-4 to TRBJ2-1; 10 bases are a match to TRBD2. The end of the DNA fits TRBJ2-7 better, so the J call may be wrong. The CDR3 is made up of 15 amino acids. The CDR3 here is CASRLAGSSYNEQYF. CDR3 nucleotide sequence: TGTGCCAGCAGACTAGCGGGGAGCTCCTACAATGAGCAGTACTTC.

The CDR3 sequence is CASSARDRGTDTQYF. The CDR3 DNA sequence: TGCGCCAGCAGCGCCCGGGACAGGGGCACAGATACGCAGTATTTT. V usage is TRBV5-1 and J usage is TRBJ2-3; 9 nucleotides align to TRBD1. CDR1 and CDR2 (germline): SGHRS, YFSETQ. This CDR3 region has 15 residues. V gave up 4 bases and J gave up 1 base; unmatched junction bases: 4. Based on the CDR3 plus reference TRBV5-1 and TRBJ2-3, the full variable domain is KAGVTQTPRYLIKTRGQQVTLSCSPISGHRSVSWYQQTPGQGLQFLFEYFSETQRNKGNFPGRFSGRQFSNSRSEMNVSTLELGDSALYLCASSARDRGTDTQYFGPGTRLTVL.

Points on this clonotype: This may stem from a read error, because a much larger clone lies one nucleotide away. The CDR3 coding sequence is TGTGCCACCCGACTACCGGGATACCAAGAGGCCCAGTACTTC. Translation gives CATRLPGYQEAQYF. The genes are TRBV10-3 and TRBJ2-5, with D possibly TRBD2 on 5 matching bases. The CDR3 has 14 residues. The germline CDR1 and CDR2 sequences are ENHRY and SYGVKD.

This clonotype was counted many times. This sequence joins TRBV10-2 and TRBJ2-7; D is perhaps TRBD2 (7 bases). From germline, CDR1 is WSHSY and CDR2 SAAADI. Trimming removed 6 bases at V and 3 bases at J, with 12 bases between. This CDR3 is 13 amino acids long. The DNA of the CDR3 is TGCGCCAGCAGGGGGGGGCCCTACTACGAGCAGTACTTC. It encodes CASRGGPYYEQYF.

This chain uses TRBV5-1 with TRBJ2-7, with 8 bases lining up with TRBD1. Trimming removed 4 bases from V and 2 bases from J; junction bases left unmatched: 5. The CDR3 loop spans 14 amino acids. Germline V gene lookup returns CDR1 SGHRS and CDR2 YFSETQ. This CDR3 is CASSAGTGTYEQYF. CDR3 DNA: TGCGCCAGCAGCGCCGGGACAGGCACCTACGAGCAGTACTTC.

At least ten counts were recorded for this clonotype. The rearrangement links TRBV6-5 to TRBJ2-7; 7 nucleotides match TRBD1. The length of the CDR3 is 14 residues. V trimming: 5 bases; J trimming: 3 bases; junction bases outside the gene matches: 7. Germline V gene data show CDR1 as MNHEY and CDR2 as SVGAGI. Here the CDR3 DNA reads TGTGCCAGCAGTGCCGGGACAGTGGACTACGAGCAGTACTTC. Protein: CASSAGTVDYEQYF.

This clonotype was seen repeatedly, ten times or more. The chain carries TRBV24-1 and TRBJ2-1, with 7 bases lining up with TRBD1. The length of the CDR3 is 17 residues. V was clipped by 2 bases and J by 9 bases; unmatched bases: 15. The germline CDR1 and CDR2 sequences are KGHDR and SFDVKD. As DNA, the CDR3 is TGTGCCACCAGTGATTGGGGTGCACAGGGGACACAAGTTGAGCAGTTCTTC. This translates into CATSDWGAQGTQVEQFF.

This clonotype occurred many times. J is TRBJ2-6 and V is TRBV3-1; 9 positions agree with TRBD1. The trim removed 0 bases at V and 3 bases at J, leaving 3 bases unmatched. Germline CDR1 LGHDT, CDR2 YNNKEL (reference sequence). There are 17 residues in the CDR3. The CDR3 DNA reads as TGTGCCAGCAGCCAAGAACAGGGGGCTAGTGGGGCCAACGTCCTGACTTTC. It encodes CASSQEQGASGANVLTF.

The J gene is TRBJ2-7, the V gene TRBV12-5; 11 positions agree with TRBD2. V gave up 6 bases and J gave up 7 bases; unmatched junction bases: 14. There are 16 residues in the CDR3. Germline V lookup: CDR1 LGHNT, CDR2 FRNRAP. The CDR3 sequence: CASGPPHSGRDGEQYF. CDR3 in DNA: TGTGCTAGTGGCCCTCCCCATAGCGGGAGGGATGGTGAGCAGTACTTC.

This clonotype was detected a few times. The chain links TRBV27 to TRBJ1-4; TRBD1 matches 7 bases. The CDR3 extends over 16 amino acids. Germline loops: CDR1 MNHEY, CDR2 SMNVEV (reference sequence). With V trimmed by 6 bases and J by 4 bases, 11 bases remained unmatched. In DNA, the CDR3 is TGTGCCAGCAGACGCACCGAGGGGGCTGGTAATGAAAAACTGTTTTTT. Its translation is CASRRTEGAGNEKLFF.

The rearrangement uses TRBV20-1 and TRBJ1-6; D unclear. CDR3 length equals 15 residues. Trimming shortened V by 5 bases and J by 0 bases, and 11 bases separated the two germline ends. Per the germline V gene, CDR1 is DFQATT and CDR2 is SNEGSKA (reference sequence). CDR3 loop: CSAREESSYNSPLHF. CDR3 sequence (DNA): TGCAGTGCTCGCGAGGAGAGCTCCTATAATTCACCCCTCCACTTT.

Remarks on this clonotype: A read error may produce the germline difference seen at one junction end. V is TRBV7-9 and J is TRBJ2-3; no clear D gene. The CDR3 spans 12 residues. Per the germline V gene, CDR1 is SEHNR and CDR2 is FQNEAQ (reference sequence). The CDR3 DNA reads as TGTGCCGGCAGCCCCAGCACAGATACGCAGTATTTT. It encodes CAGSPSTDTQYF. The full variable domain, completed using reference TRBV7-9 and TRBJ2-3, is DTGVSQNPRHKITKRGQNVTFRCDPISEHNRLYWYRQTLGQGPEFLTYFQNEAQLEKSRLLSDRFSAERPKGSFSTLEIQRTEQGDSAMYLCAGSPSTDTQYFGPGTRLTVL.

This clonotype was found many times. The chain uses TRBV20-1 and TRBJ2-1, with 9 bases matching TRBD2. V dropped 6 bases and J dropped 3; count of bases not matched to a gene: 15. The V gene's germline CDR1 is DFQATT and CDR2 SNEGSKA (reference sequence). CDR3 length equals 17 residues. CDR3 in amino acids: CSALQVAGARYYNEQFF. The CDR3 DNA follows: TGCAGTGCCCTACAGGTAGCGGGGGCCCGTTACTACAATGAGCAGTTCTTC.

This clonotype was seen ten or more times. The V call is TRBV12-3 or TRBV12-4, the J call TRBJ2-1; 11 nucleotides agree with TRBD2. CDR3 length: 15 residues. J lost 3 bases, V lost 6 bases, and 4 bases had no gene match. The CDR3 region is CASRNLAGGYNEQFF. CDR3 DNA sequence: TGTGCCAGCAGGAATCTAGCGGGAGGCTACAATGAGCAGTTCTTC.

This chain links TRBV6-5 with TRBJ1-6; D is possibly TRBD1 (5 bases). Trimming took off 0 bases at V and 10 bases at J, with 13 bases between the two ends. Germline V gene lookup returns CDR1 MNHEY and CDR2 SVGAGI. The CDR3 is 15 amino acids. The CDR3 nucleotides read TGTGCCAGCAGTTACTCTGGGTCAGGGACGTCACCCCTCCACTTT. It codes for CASSYSGSGTSPLHF.

In regard to this clonotype: A read error is likely, as this CDR3 ends without the conserved phenylalanine or tryptophan. The chain couples TRBV20-1 to TRBJ1-2; 9 positions match TRBD1. The trim removed 5 bases at V and 3 bases at J, leaving 7 bases unmatched. The CDR3 runs 14 residues. The germline gives CDR1 DFQATT, CDR2 SNEGSKA (reference sequence). CDR3 amino acids: CSAWGDREDYGYTS. CDR3 nucleotide sequence: TGCAGTGCTTGGGGGGACAGGGAGGACTATGGCTACACCTCC.

Comments on this clonotype: The junction departs from the called germline gene at one end, perhaps through a read error. The chain links TRBV25-1 to TRBJ2-1, with D maybe TRBD2 (6 bases). The germline V gene encodes CDR1 MGHDK and CDR2 SYGVNS. CDR3 length equals 9 residues. In DNA form, the CDR3 reads TGTGTCAGCGGGAATGAGCAGTTCTTC. Its translation: CVSGNEQFF. The variable domain in full, with the rest retrieved from reference TRBV25-1 and TRBJ2-1, is EADIYQTPRYLVIGTGKKITLECSQTMGHDKMYWYQQDPGMELHLIHYSYGVNSTEKGDLSSESTVSRIRTEHFPLTLESARPSHTSQYLCVSGNEQFFGPGTRLTVL.

This clonotype was seen at least ten times. This chain joins TRBV12-3 or TRBV12-4 and TRBJ2-7, with 10 nucleotides matching TRBD2. This CDR3 contains 16 residues. V was pared by 3 bases and J by 5 bases, with 10 bases of the junction left unmatched. CDR3 in amino acids: CASSFKGSGRRHEQYF. CDR3 DNA sequence: TGTGCCAGCAGTTTTAAGGGTAGCGGGAGGAGACACGAGCAGTACTTC.